This T cell receptor beta chain derives from a study of blood T cell repertoires in COVID-19. Study as a whole: Sample material is recorded as cDNA or gDNA derived from T cells, B-cell-depleted T cells, or PBMCs.

This CDR3 is 16 amino acids long. Germline V gives CDR1 MGHRA, CDR2 YSYEKL. The V and J ends lost 4 bases and 2 bases, in that order; junction bases with no gene match: 7. Authors' processing steps: Estimates of nucleated cell counts were drawn from the amplification of reference gene primers. The method was immunoSEQ multiplex PCR; TCRdb's version includes in-frame clones alone and lacks a portion of them. The DNA gave D and trimming, while V, J and clone size come from that table. The repertoire holds nearly 25,000 clones, with under 95% as singletons. Sample: peripheral blood. This rearrangement joins TRBV4-1 to TRBJ1-4; 7 bases line up with TRBD1. This TCR was recovered from a man aged 65 to 85 with active COVID-19. The CDR3 nucleotides read TGCGCCAGCAGCCGCGGGGACAGCGGGACTAATGAAAAACTGTTTTTT. It yields the protein CASSRGDSGTNEKLFF.